This entry lists 25 T cell receptor beta chains sequenced from one sample in a study of identical twins. Each CDR3 protein is one row after TCRdb ran MiXCR on the 5' RACE reads. Among 250,000 or so distinct CDR3 sequences, 7% were seen once, and the ten largest hold approximately 3.6%. The same sample was also studied in work on yellow fever vaccine responses in identical twins.

The sample taken for sequencing was memory (CD45RO+) T cells sorted from blood. The receptors originated from a woman aged 18-29 years in good health.

This chain connects TRBV4-1 to TRBJ2-5; D not resolved. V was pared by 0 bases and J by 5 bases, with 13 bases between. Germline loops: CDR1 MGHRA, CDR2 YSYEKL. The CDR3 sequence is 15 residues long. Here the CDR3 DNA reads TGCGCCAGCAGCCAAGATTACGCACCCCGGGAGACCCAGTACTTC. It codes for CASSQDYAPRETQYF.

The rearrangement uses TRBV28 and TRBJ2-7, with D hard to call. The CDR3 loop spans 13 amino acids. Germline V gene lookup returns CDR1 MDHEN and CDR2 SYDVKM. V lost 6 bases, J lost 2 bases, and 11 bases lay in between. CDR3 protein: CASSLVGPYEQYF. CDR3 coding DNA: TGTGCCAGCAGCTTGGTAGGTCCCTACGAGCAGTACTTC.

This clonotype was detected a few times. The rearrangement links TRBV11-2 to TRBJ2-1, with 11 bases identical to TRBD2. Germline V gene lookup returns CDR1 SGHAT and CDR2 FQNNGV. This CDR3 comprises 18 residues. The J segment lost 0 bases and the V segment lost 6 bases, leaving 10 bases of the junction unmatched. The CDR3 region is CASSFSGTSGFSYNEQFF. Written as DNA, the CDR3 is TGTGCCAGCAGTTTCTCCGGGACTAGCGGATTCTCCTACAATGAGCAGTTCTTC.

The chain is built from TRBV28 and TRBJ1-4; D is unresolved. With 3 bases removed from V and 4 bases from J, the gap between germline ends came to 9 bases. This CDR3 contains 14 residues. Germline-derived CDR1 and CDR2 are MDHEN and SYDVKM. The CDR3 reads CASSLGSINEKLFF. CDR3 sequence (DNA): TGTGCCAGCAGTTTGGGCAGCATTAATGAAAAACTGTTTTTT.

This clonotype has only a few counts. The chain uses TRBV12-3 or TRBV12-4 and TRBJ2-7, with 12 nucleotides matching TRBD2. There are 14 residues in the CDR3. V gave up 2 bases and J gave up 9 bases; unmatched junction bases: 5. CDR3 protein: CASSLRTSGTVQYF. The CDR3 nucleotides read TGTGCCAGCAGTTTAAGGACTAGCGGGACTGTGCAGTACTTC.

This clonotype was recorded many times. CDR3 loop: CASSLLSSGELFF. The CDR3 bases are TGTGCCAGCAGTTTATTGAGCTCCGGGGAGCTGTTTTTT. The chain employs TRBV12-3 or TRBV12-4 and TRBJ2-2; unclear D gene. V was pared by 2 bases and J by 6 bases, with 7 bases between. The CDR3 contains 13 residues.

This clonotype was seen more than once but under ten times. This CDR3 reads CAISEWISGSPNYEQYF. The DNA of the CDR3 is TGTGCCATCAGTGAGTGGATTAGCGGGAGTCCAAACTACGAGCAGTACTTC. This chain links TRBV10-3 with TRBJ2-7; TRBD2 matches at 9 bases. From germline, CDR1 is ENHRY and CDR2 SYGVKD. After removal of 1 base from V and 3 bases from J, the junction contained 10 bases not matched to a gene. This CDR3 is built from 17 residues.

The chain carries TRBV6-1 and TRBJ1-4; 7 positions match TRBD1. CDR1 MNHNS and CDR2 SASEGT come from the germline V gene. Trimming cost V 1 base and J 4 bases; bases outside gene matches: 3. This CDR3 has 15 residues. The CDR3 region is CASSEGDRGNEKLFF. The DNA of the CDR3 is TGTGCCAGCAGTGAAGGGGACAGAGGTAATGAAAAACTGTTTTTT.

The rearrangement links TRBV4-2 to TRBJ1-3; D not certain. Trimming left V 0 bases short and J 0 bases short, with 9 bases between. The CDR3 sequence is 16 residues long. The V gene's germline CDR1 is LGHNA and CDR2 YNFKEQ. This CDR3 is CASSQDGPFSGNTIYF. In DNA form, the CDR3 reads TGTGCCAGCAGCCAAGATGGACCTTTCTCTGGAAACACCATATATTTT.

This clonotype came up many times. This chain uses TRBV7-6 with TRBJ2-2; 8 nucleotides match TRBD1. V was clipped by 1 base and J by 7 bases; unmatched bases: 5. The CDR3 has 15 amino acids. The germline CDR1 and CDR2 sequences are SGHVS and FNYEAQ. CDR3 sequence reads: CASSLVDRDIGELFF. The DNA of the CDR3 is TGTGCCAGCAGCTTAGTGGACAGGGATATCGGGGAGCTGTTTTTT. Full variable domain (remainder filled in from reference TRBV7-6 and TRBJ2-2): GAGVSQSPRYKVTKRGQDVALRCDPISGHVSLYWYRQALGQGPEFLTYFNYEAQQDKSGLPNDRFSAERPEGSISTLTIQRTEQRDSAMYRCASSLVDRDIGELFFGEGSRLTVL.

The genes are TRBV24-1 and TRBJ2-2, with 7 bases that match TRBD2. The CDR3 covers 14 residues. J gave up 5 bases and V 9 bases, and 8 bases lay outside the gene matches. Germline V gene lookup returns CDR1 KGHDR and CDR2 SFDVKD. This CDR3 reads CATRSGTGTGELFF. CDR3 DNA sequence: TGTGCCACCCGAAGCGGGACGGGAACCGGGGAGCTGTTTTTT.

In its sample, this clonotype was seen many times. The rearrangement uses TRBV20-1 and TRBJ1-3; D unresolved. Germline values: CDR1 DFQATT, CDR2 SNEGSKA (reference sequence). This CDR3 comprises 14 residues. The V gene lost 6 bases and the J gene lost 0 bases, with 12 bases spanning the gap. The CDR3 DNA reads TGCAGTGCCGGAGGCCGAGACTCTGGAAACACCATATATTTT. Translation: CSAGGRDSGNTIYF.

The gene calls are TRBV4-1 and TRBJ1-5; tentative D call: TRBD1 (5 bases). Between the trimmed V and J ends, which lost 4 bases and 6 bases, there was a span of 10 bases. The CDR3 has 13 residues. Germline V lookup: CDR1 MGHRA, CDR2 YSYEKL. CDR3 protein: CASSRVGGQPQHF. In DNA form, the CDR3 reads TGCGCCAGCAGCCGAGTCGGGGGTCAGCCCCAGCATTTT.

This clonotype appeared a few times. V gene TRBV12-3 or TRBV12-4 combines with J gene TRBJ2-5; 7 nucleotides match TRBD2. CDR3 size: 14 residues. V dropped 3 bases and J dropped 2; count of bases not matched to a gene: 3. CDR3 sequence: CASSFGAGQETQYF. The CDR3 DNA reads TGTGCCAGCAGTTTTGGAGCGGGGCAAGAGACCCAGTACTTC.

This clonotype was seen repeatedly, ten times or more. CDR3 region: CATSDSGFLGTEAFF. The CDR3 region has the DNA TGTGCCACCAGTGATTCTGGTTTTCTCGGCACTGAAGCTTTCTTT. The chain combines TRBV24-1 with TRBJ1-1, with no clear D. CDR1 and CDR2 (germline): KGHDR, SFDVKD. This CDR3 spans 15 amino acids. Deletions cut 2 bases from V and 4 bases from J, with 13 bases between.

V gene TRBV15 combines with J gene TRBJ2-7; D unclear. The CDR3 covers 15 residues. Trimming removed 3 bases from V and 1 base from J, with 13 bases in between. CDR1 LNHNV and CDR2 YYDKDF come from the germline V gene (reference sequence). In DNA, the CDR3 is TGTGCCACCAGCAGGGAATTCTCGCAGTCCTACGAGCAGTACTTC. Protein product: CATSREFSQSYEQYF.

This clonotype was counted a few times. The genes are TRBV12-3 or TRBV12-4 and TRBJ2-4; D perhaps matches TRBD2 (6 bases). The CDR3 runs to 17 residues. Trimming took off 5 bases at V and 0 bases at J, with 17 bases between the two ends. The CDR3 bases are TGTGCCAGCAGTCTGCAAGGGACGGGACTAGCCAAAAACATTCAGTACTTC. Amino acids: CASSLQGTGLAKNIQYF.

This clonotype was observed a few times. The V gene is TRBV19, the J gene TRBJ2-2, with TRBD2 identical over 7 bases. From germline, CDR1 is LNHDA and CDR2 SQIVND (reference sequence). The CDR3 covers 14 residues. J lost 1 base, V lost 4 bases, and 0 bases had no gene match. The CDR3 sequence is CASSTSGNTGELFF. For the CDR3, the DNA is TGTGCCAGTAGTACTAGCGGGAACACCGGGGAGCTGTTTTTT.

This clonotype was observed many times. The chain combines TRBV12-3 or TRBV12-4 with TRBJ1-4, with a weak D call TRBD1 (6 bases). The V end was cut by 7 bases, the J end by 4 bases, with 13 bases between. The CDR3 loop spans 14 amino acids. CDR3 bases: TGTGCCAGCACCCCCGGGACATATAATGAAAAACTGTTTTTT. Protein: CASTPGTYNEKLFF.

The table lists this clonotype with a few counts. The gene calls are TRBV5-1 and TRBJ1-1; 8 positions match TRBD1. V lost 3 bases, J lost 5 bases, and 3 bases stayed unmatched. CDR1 and CDR2 from the germline V gene are SGHRS and YFSETQ. The CDR3 totals 13 residues. The CDR3 DNA is TGCGCCAGCAGCTCGGACAGGGTAACTGAAGCTTTCTTT. This encodes CASSSDRVTEAFF.

V is TRBV10-3 and J is TRBJ2-1, with no clear D. The V gene lost 4 bases and the J gene lost 10 bases, with 11 bases spanning the gap. The CDR3 has 12 residues. Germline V gene lookup returns CDR1 ENHRY and CDR2 SYGVKD. CDR3 amino acids: CAISVTANEQFF. CDR3 DNA sequence: TGTGCCATCAGTGTCACGGCCAACGAGCAGTTCTTC.

This clonotype was seen a handful of times. The chain is built from TRBV27 and TRBJ1-2; tentatively, D is TRBD1 (5 bases). V shed 4 bases and J shed 0 bases, with 6 bases lying between them. The length of the CDR3 is 13 residues. Germline V gene lookup returns CDR1 MNHEY and CDR2 SMNVEV (reference sequence). The CDR3 bases are TGTGCCAGCAGTTGGGGCCCTAACTATGGCTACACCTTC. Amino acids: CASSWGPNYGYTF.

This clonotype was seen only a few times. The CDR3 region is CASSYSNPREGGKDTQYF. CDR3 sequence (DNA): TGTGCCAGCAGTTACTCGAACCCTAGGGAAGGCGGGAAAGATACGCAGTATTTT. The genes are TRBV6-5 and TRBJ2-3; D perhaps matches TRBD2 (6 bases). The V and J ends lost 0 bases and 5 bases respectively, with 21 bases between them. CDR1 MNHEY and CDR2 SVGAGI come from the germline V gene. CDR3 length: 18 amino acids.

The chain is built from TRBV2 and TRBJ1-1; D gene unclear. Trimming pared 7 bases from V and 0 bases from J, leaving 9 bases between. Germline assignment: CDR1 SNHLY and CDR2 FYNNEI. The CDR3 totals 13 residues. This CDR3 is CASKTDMNTEAFF. CDR3 nucleotide sequence: TGTGCCAGCAAAACAGACATGAACACTGAAGCTTTCTTT.

The chain has TRBV5-1 and TRBJ2-2, with a tentative D call TRBD1 (6 bases). The germline CDR1 and CDR2 sequences are SGHRS and YFSETQ. The CDR3 runs 15 residues. The ends were cut back, 0 bases at V and 6 bases at J, with 12 bases in the middle. The CDR3 bases are TGCGCCAGCAGCTTGGTACAGGGCGGTGCCGGGGAGCTGTTTTTT. Protein product: CASSLVQGGAGELFF.